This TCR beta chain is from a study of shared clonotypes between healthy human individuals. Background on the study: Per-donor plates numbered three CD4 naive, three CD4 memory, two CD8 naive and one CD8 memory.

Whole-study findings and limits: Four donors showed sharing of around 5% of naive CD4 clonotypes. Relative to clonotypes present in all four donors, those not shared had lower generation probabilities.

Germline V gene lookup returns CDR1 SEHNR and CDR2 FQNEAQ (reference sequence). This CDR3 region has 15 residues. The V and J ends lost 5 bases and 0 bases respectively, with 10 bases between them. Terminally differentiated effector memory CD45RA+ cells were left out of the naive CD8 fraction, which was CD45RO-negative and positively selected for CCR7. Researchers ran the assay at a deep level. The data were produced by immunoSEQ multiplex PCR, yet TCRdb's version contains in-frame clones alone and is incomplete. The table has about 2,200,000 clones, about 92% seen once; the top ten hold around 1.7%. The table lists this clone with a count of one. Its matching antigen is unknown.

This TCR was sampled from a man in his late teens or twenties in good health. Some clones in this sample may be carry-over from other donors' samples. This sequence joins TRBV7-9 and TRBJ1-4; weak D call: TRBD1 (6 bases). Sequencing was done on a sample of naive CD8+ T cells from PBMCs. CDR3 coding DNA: TGTGCCAGCAGCGAAAGGACAGCAACTAATGAAAAACTGTTTTTT. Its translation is CASSERTATNEKLFF.